These T cell receptor beta chains were read from a single sample in a study of OX40 agonist ivuxolimab in advanced cancers. The assay was immunoSEQ multiplex PCR, and TCRdb's table has in-frame clones only and misses some. Here the sample spans tens of thousands of clones, approximately 85% being singletons. The sequencing here drew on CD4+ or CD8+ T cells sorted from blood, taken in a trial of the OX40 agonist ivuxolimab. These receptors came from an adult with an advanced solid tumor such as melanoma, head and neck, liver or kidney cancer. CDR3s leave out the opening cysteine and the closing phenylalanine or tryptophan. The D gene is left open where the match is weak.

j_call d_call v_call cdr3_aa
TRBJ2-2 . TRBV19 ASSIGLVGELF
TRBJ1-5 . TRBV9 ASSGAGPNQPQH
TRBJ1-5 TRBD1 TRBV30 AWSPNRGGQPQH
TRBJ2-1 TRBD2 TRBV4-2 ASSQAQAGGYNEQF
TRBJ2-7 TRBD2 TRBV27 ASSSHISPGGRAYEQY
TRBJ2-3 . TRBV18 ASSPPSSTDTQY
TRBJ2-1 TRBD2 TRBV5-1 ASSLAPGAGGYNEQF
TRBJ2-5 . TRBV19 ASSIDLALGQETQY
TRBJ2-5 . TRBV5-4 ASSQGETQY
TRBJ2-1 TRBD2 TRBV27 ASSLYGRNPYNEQF
TRBJ2-7 TRBD1 TRBV2 ASSPGQSYEQY
TRBJ2-7 . TRBV19 ASRTQHSSYEQY
TRBJ2-5 . TRBV5-1 ASSFLETQY
TRBJ2-1 TRBD2 TRBV2 ASSGGLARHEQF
TRBJ2-2 . TRBV25-1 ASTGKPTGELF
TRBJ1-4 . TRBV11-2 ASSSPPATNEKLF
TRBJ2-3 TRBD2 TRBV25-1 ASSDRLAAQPDTQY
TRBJ2-3 TRBD2 TRBV5-5 ASSRHNPSGRATDTQY
TRBJ2-1 . TRBV6-6 ASSYGTLTNEQF
TRBJ2-5 TRBD2 TRBV27 ASRSAGEVETQY
TRBJ1-1 . TRBV7-9 ASSLGGQEAF
TRBJ1-2 . TRBV5-1 ASSLGASSGDYGYT
TRBJ2-5 . TRBV9 ASSFSIQETQY
TRBJ1-6 . TRBV27 ASSSWGGGNSPLH
TRBJ1-2 TRBD1 TRBV25-1 ASSPPGQGGYGYT
TRBJ2-7 . TRBV27 ASSLRGGSYEQY
TRBJ1-1 . TRBV11-3 ASSLGEGREAF
TRBJ2-3 . TRBV10-3 ASRVGGSTDTQY
TRBJ1-1 . TRBV11-2 ASSLVTMNTEAF
TRBJ2-1 . TRBV5-4 ASSLTGSGEQF
TRBJ2-2 TRBD2 TRBV5-4 ASSLAGRASTGELF
TRBJ2-3 TRBD2 TRBV2 ASSVTSGSTDTQY
TRBJ2-5 . TRBV15 ATSRDRGQETQY
TRBJ2-7 . TRBV30 AWSGYNLAYEQY
TRBJ2-3 . TRBV5-1 ASSLEGLRGTDTQY
TRBJ2-7 . TRBV4-1 ASSQDVPTALREQY
TRBJ2-1 . TRBV6-5 ASSPPEAVGEQF
TRBJ2-7 TRBD1 TRBV28 ASSTGGIEQY
TRBJ1-4 . TRBV6-1 ASSPQGDEKLF
TRBJ2-3 TRBD2 TRBV7-7 ASSKLAGGATDTQY
TRBJ2-5 TRBD2 TRBV10-3 AISGSGSEETQY
TRBJ2-7 TRBD2 TRBV19 ASSTRLAGAIYEQY
TRBJ1-1 . TRBV28 ASRRDDQKAF
TRBJ1-2 . TRBV5-6 ASSLYGQT
TRBJ2-2 TRBD2 TRBV7-2 ASSLYSGKGTGELF
TRBJ2-3 . TRBV29-1 SDKHDTDTQY
TRBJ1-2 TRBD1 TRBV4-1 ASSQDDRGGRLSYGYT
TRBJ2-3 . TRBV5-1 ASRPGWLAGVLDTQY
TRBJ2-7 . TRBV27 ASSLKSTYEQY
TRBJ2-1 . TRBV4-2 ASSHVLEASYNEQF
TRBJ1-1 . TRBV13 ASSLGHIGGTSTEAF